The 15 T cell receptor beta chains presented below share a single source sample, sequenced in a study of technical replicates of blood from a few donors (TCRdb year 2017). Library method: the immunoSEQ multiplex PCR assay. Held by TCRdb, this immuneACCESS table contains in-frame sequences only and omits some clones. Under half of the omission traces to an unresolved V gene where checked; the cause of the rest is unknown. The table for this sample lists almost 55,000 clones; 94% of them were counted only once. Around 0.21% of the sample lies in the top ten. The sequencing input was T cells isolated from PBMCs. Receptors originate from a human donor in good health.

V usage is TRBV7-9 and J usage is TRBJ1-4, with TRBD1 as a possible D gene (5 bases). V was clipped by 8 bases and J by 7 bases, with 14 bases between them. Per the germline V gene, CDR1 is SEHNR and CDR2 is FQNEAQ (reference sequence). The CDR3 has 13 amino acids. The CDR3 reads CASGRGIREKLFF. CDR3 coding DNA: TGTGCCAGCGGGCGGGGGATTCGTGAAAAACTGTTTTTT.

The chain combines TRBV11-3 with TRBJ1-1; a possible D gene is TRBD1 (6 bases). The CDR3 is 14 residues long. V was trimmed by 4 bases and J by 1 base, leaving 10 bases between them. Germline V lookup: CDR1 SGHNT, CDR2 YENEEA. CDR3 in amino acids: CASSSSRGNTEAFF. For the CDR3, the DNA is TGTGCCAGCAGCTCTAGCAGGGGGAACACTGAAGCTTTCTTT.

The V and J genes are TRBV28 and TRBJ1-2; D unclear. Germline V gene data show CDR1 as MDHEN and CDR2 as SYDVKM. The V end was cut by 2 bases, the J end by 5 bases, with 21 bases between. This CDR3 has 17 residues. CDR3 DNA: TGTGCCAGCAGTTTAGAGGGTTTTGTAGAGACCCGGTATGGCTACACCTTC. This sequence encodes CASSLEGFVETRYGYTF.

For this clone: The sample holds other DNA sequences that translate to the same CDR3. This sequence joins TRBV15 and TRBJ1-5; no clear D. CDR1 is LNHNV and CDR2 is YYDKDF in the germline V gene (reference sequence). CDR3 length: 15 residues. The V gene lost 1 base and the J gene lost 0 bases, with 7 bases spanning the gap. The CDR3 protein is CATSRAGNSNQPQHF. The CDR3 nucleotides read TGTGCCACCAGCAGAGCGGGGAATAGCAATCAGCCCCAGCATTTT.

The rearrangement joins TRBV5-1 to TRBJ1-2; D may be TRBD1 (6 bases). The germline gives CDR1 SGHRS, CDR2 YFSETQ. Trimming stripped 1 base from V and 4 bases from J, with 11 bases between. The CDR3 spans 14 residues. CDR3 protein: CASSLTGSGYGYTF. In DNA form, the CDR3 reads TGCGCCAGCAGCTTGACAGGGTCGGGCTATGGCTACACCTTC.

A word on this clone: Its ends do not fully match the called genes, so a read error is possible. The gene calls are TRBV5-1 and TRBJ2-5; tentative D call: TRBD1 (7 bases). Germline lookup yields CDR1 SGHRS and CDR2 YFSETQ. This CDR3 is 11 amino acids long. For the CDR3, the DNA is TGCGCCAGCAGCTCAGGGGGGACAGAAAACTTC. Translation gives CASSSGGTENF.

The V call is TRBV18, the J call TRBJ2-2; perhaps TRBD1 as D (6 bases). This CDR3 has 14 amino acids. Germline loops: CDR1 KGHSH, CDR2 LQKENI. With 3 bases removed from V and 3 bases from J, the gap between germline ends came to 8 bases. The CDR3 sequence: CASSPTGDTGELFF. The CDR3 DNA sequence: TGTGCCAGCTCACCGACAGGAGACACCGGGGAGCTGTTTTTT.

The rearrangement joins TRBV5-4 to TRBJ2-3; D is undetermined. Germline V gives CDR1 SGHNT, CDR2 YYREEE (reference sequence). This CDR3 region has 14 residues. V lost 4 bases, J lost 0 bases, and 9 bases lay in between. CDR3 sequence: CASSPVESTDTQYF. The CDR3, as DNA: TGTGCCAGCAGCCCCGTCGAGAGCACAGATACGCAGTATTTT.

The V call is TRBV11-2, the J call TRBJ1-6, with 7 bases that match TRBD1. Trimming cost V 0 bases and J 6 bases; bases outside gene matches: 2. The length of the CDR3 is 15 residues. CDR1 and CDR2 from the germline V gene are SGHAT and FQNNGV. As DNA, the CDR3 is TGTGCCAGCAGCTTAGACAGGACAGGTAATTCACCCCTCCACTTT. It yields the protein CASSLDRTGNSPLHF.

This clone has a single count. The chain carries TRBV5-1 and TRBJ2-3; no definite D call. The CDR3 consists of 14 residues. Trimming took off 4 bases at V and 0 bases at J, with 9 bases between the two ends. CDR1 SGHRS and CDR2 YFSETQ come from the germline V gene. Written as DNA, the CDR3 is TGCGCCAGCAGCGGCTCACCTAGCACAGATACGCAGTATTTT. Encoded protein: CASSGSPSTDTQYF. Supplemented by reference TRBV5-1 and TRBJ2-3, the full variable domain reads KAGVTQTPRYLIKTRGQQVTLSCSPISGHRSVSWYQQTPGQGLQFLFEYFSETQRNKGNFPGRFSGRQFSNSRSEMNVSTLELGDSALYLCASSGSPSTDTQYFGPGTRLTVL.

This clone was detected only once. The V gene is TRBV15, the J gene TRBJ2-1; 8 bases map to TRBD2. Germline loops: CDR1 LNHNV, CDR2 YYDKDF (reference sequence). This CDR3 has 18 amino acids. V lost 3 bases, J lost 9 bases, and 19 bases stayed unmatched. The CDR3 bases are TGTGCCACCAGCAGGATGGGTGTACTAGCGGACTCCTCAAGTGAGCAGTTCTTC. Protein: CATSRMGVLADSSSEQFF.

The V and J genes are TRBV20-1 and TRBJ2-7; a weak D match, TRBD1 (5 bases). V was shortened by 5 bases and J by 3 bases, with 8 bases between the two germline ends. CDR1 DFQATT and CDR2 SNEGSKA come from the germline V gene (reference sequence). The CDR3 contains 11 residues. Here the CDR3 DNA reads TGCAGTGCTCCACAGGACTACGAGCAGTACTTC. Its translation is CSAPQDYEQYF.

V usage is TRBV5-1 and J usage is TRBJ1-1; D not certain. V was trimmed by 4 bases and J by 7 bases, leaving 17 bases between them. Germline CDR1 is SGHRS and CDR2 is YFSETQ. CDR3 size: 14 residues. CDR3 sequence: CASSQTASAGEAFF. In DNA, the CDR3 is TGCGCCAGCAGCCAGACCGCCTCCGCGGGTGAAGCTTTCTTT.

This chain links TRBV9 with TRBJ1-6, with a possible D match to TRBD1 (6 bases). The germline V gene has CDR1 SGDLS and CDR2 YYNGEE. This CDR3 is built from 15 residues. V was trimmed by 5 bases and J by 2 bases, leaving 11 bases between them. CDR3 sequence (DNA): TGTGCCAGCAGAGAGGACAGTACCTATAATTCACCCCTCCACTTT. Amino acids: CASREDSTYNSPLHF.

This clone has just one count. The J gene is TRBJ2-1, the V gene TRBV9; possible D gene TRBD2, 5 bases. Trimming cost V 0 bases and J 8 bases, with 21 bases left between them. The CDR3 totals 17 residues. Germline loops: CDR1 SGDLS, CDR2 YYNGEE. CDR3 residues: CASSVGPPGYSRDEQFF. For the CDR3, the DNA is TGTGCCAGCAGCGTAGGGCCCCCGGGATATAGTCGCGATGAGCAGTTCTTC. Using reference TRBV9 and TRBJ2-1 for the parts outside the CDR3, the full variable domain is DSGVTQTPKHLITATGQRVTLRCSPRSGDLSVYWYQQSLDQGLQFLIQYYNGEERAKGNILERFSAQQFPDLHSELNLSSLELGDSALYFCASSVGPPGYSRDEQFFGPGTRLTVL.